This T cell receptor beta chain stems from a study of cytotoxic CD8 clonotypes in ibrutinib-treated CLL. Here immunoSEQ multiplex PCR was the method, and the copy in TCRdb shows in-frame clones only, minus some. The profile covers around 70,000 clones, with 90% appearing a single time and approximately 3% taken by the ten largest. Germline V gene lookup returns CDR1 MNHEY and CDR2 SMNVEV (reference sequence). This CDR3 has 15 residues. V lost 5 bases, J lost 8 bases, and 12 bases stayed unmatched. V usage is TRBV27 and J usage is TRBJ2-1; 7 bases line up with TRBD1. This clonotype was sampled from a human donor with chronic lymphocytic leukemia. Source: PBMCs, taken after 12 months of ibrutinib treatment. The CDR3 nucleotides are TGTGCCAGCAGTCTCGACAGGGTCGAAACCGATGAGCAGTTCTTC. Protein: CASSLDRVETDEQFF.